This T cell receptor (beta chain) was identified in a study of control samples from healthy donors and cancer patients. CDR3 size: 13 residues. V lost 1 base and J lost 7, with 10 bases in between. Using immunoSEQ multiplex PCR, the repertoire was profiled, and TCRdb retains in-frame clones only, with some absent. Among about 79,000 clones listed, roughly 93% were seen once. Sequencing input: PBMCs. The TCR comes from a woman aged 40 to 50 with lung cancer. V gene TRBV12-3 or TRBV12-4 combines with J gene TRBJ1-1; D is unresolved. CDR3 residues: CASSLGAAGEAFF. For the CDR3, the DNA is TGTGCCAGCAGTTTAGGGGCGGCAGGTGAAGCTTTCTTT.